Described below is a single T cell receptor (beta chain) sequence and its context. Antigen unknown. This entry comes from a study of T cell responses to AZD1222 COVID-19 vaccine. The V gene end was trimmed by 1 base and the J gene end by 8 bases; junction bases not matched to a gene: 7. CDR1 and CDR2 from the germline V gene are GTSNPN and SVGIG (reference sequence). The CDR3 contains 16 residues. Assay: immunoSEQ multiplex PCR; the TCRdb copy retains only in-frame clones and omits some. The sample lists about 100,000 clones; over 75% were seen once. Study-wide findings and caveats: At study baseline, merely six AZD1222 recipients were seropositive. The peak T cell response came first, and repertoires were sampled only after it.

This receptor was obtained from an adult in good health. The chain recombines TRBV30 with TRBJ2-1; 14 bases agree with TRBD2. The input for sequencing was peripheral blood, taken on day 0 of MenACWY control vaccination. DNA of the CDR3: TGTGCCTGGAGTGCGAGACTAGCGGGAGGGCCCCATGAGCAGTTCTTC. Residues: CAWSARLAGGPHEQFF.